The present T cell receptor beta chain was sequenced within a study of neoadjuvant anti-PD-1 for oral cavity cancer. Study overall: Non-progressing patients received a fourth nivolumab dose near day 43, then surgery on days 50-56.

Measured with immunoSEQ multiplex PCR; TCRdb has only the in-frame clones, and not every one. Of about 13,000 clones detected, 71% appear once; the ten largest clones hold roughly 3.3%. This CDR3 contains 15 residues. The J segment lost 3 bases and the V segment lost 0 bases, leaving 3 bases of the junction unmatched. The germline V gene has CDR1 MGHRA and CDR2 YSYEKL. Sequences were derived from PBMCs, sampled before nivolumab (anti-PD-1) treatment. This sequence was found in a person between 40 and 79 years old with oral cavity squamous cell carcinoma. This chain uses TRBV4-1 with TRBJ2-3; 7 bases line up with TRBD1. Here the CDR3 reads CASSQEDRRTDTQYF. The CDR3 DNA reads as TGCGCCAGCAGCCAAGAGGACAGGCGAACAGATACGCAGTATTTT.